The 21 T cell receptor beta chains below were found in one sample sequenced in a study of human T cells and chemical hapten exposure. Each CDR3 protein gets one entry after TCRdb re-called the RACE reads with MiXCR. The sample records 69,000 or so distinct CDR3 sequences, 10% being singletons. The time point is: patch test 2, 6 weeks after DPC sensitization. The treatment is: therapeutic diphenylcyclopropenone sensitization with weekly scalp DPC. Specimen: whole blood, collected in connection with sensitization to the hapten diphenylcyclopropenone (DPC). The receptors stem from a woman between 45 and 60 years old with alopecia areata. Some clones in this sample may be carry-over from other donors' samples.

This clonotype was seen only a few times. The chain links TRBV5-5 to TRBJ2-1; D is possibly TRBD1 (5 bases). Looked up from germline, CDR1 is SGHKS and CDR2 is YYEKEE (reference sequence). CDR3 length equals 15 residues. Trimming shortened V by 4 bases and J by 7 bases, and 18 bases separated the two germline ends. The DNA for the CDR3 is TGTGCCAGCAGCACCCCGAGGACAACAGATAATGAGCAGTTCTTC. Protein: CASSTPRTTDNEQFF.

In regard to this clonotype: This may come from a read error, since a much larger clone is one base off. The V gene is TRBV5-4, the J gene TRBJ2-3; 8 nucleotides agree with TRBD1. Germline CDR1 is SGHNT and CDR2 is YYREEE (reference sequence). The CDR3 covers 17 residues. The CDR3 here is CAGSLVMAGGFSDTQYF. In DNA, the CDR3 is TGTGCCGGCAGCTTGGTTATGGCAGGGGGCTTTAGCGATACGCAGTATTTT.

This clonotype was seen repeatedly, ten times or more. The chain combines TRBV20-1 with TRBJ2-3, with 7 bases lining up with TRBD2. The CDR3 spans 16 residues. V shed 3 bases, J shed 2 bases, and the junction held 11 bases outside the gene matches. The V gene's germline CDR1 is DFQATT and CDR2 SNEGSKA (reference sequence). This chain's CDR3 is CSARAVLASDTDTQYF. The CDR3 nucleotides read TGCAGTGCTAGGGCCGTACTAGCGTCAGACACAGATACGCAGTATTTT.

The CDR3 DNA reads as TGTGCCAGCAGTCTTAACAGGGGTCTGGATCAGCCCCAGCATTTT. This sequence encodes CASSLNRGLDQPQHF. The V call is TRBV2, the J call TRBJ1-5, with 7 bases matching TRBD1. The CDR3 has 15 amino acids. Germline V CDR1 and CDR2: SNHLY, FYNNEI. V dropped 5 bases and J dropped 5; count of bases not matched to a gene: 9.

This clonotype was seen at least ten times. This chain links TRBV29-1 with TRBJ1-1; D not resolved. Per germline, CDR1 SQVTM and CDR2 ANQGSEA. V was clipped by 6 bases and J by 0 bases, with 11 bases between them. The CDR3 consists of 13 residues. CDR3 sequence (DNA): TGCAGCGTATCGACACTCATGAACACTGAAGCTTTCTTT. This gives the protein CSVSTLMNTEAFF.

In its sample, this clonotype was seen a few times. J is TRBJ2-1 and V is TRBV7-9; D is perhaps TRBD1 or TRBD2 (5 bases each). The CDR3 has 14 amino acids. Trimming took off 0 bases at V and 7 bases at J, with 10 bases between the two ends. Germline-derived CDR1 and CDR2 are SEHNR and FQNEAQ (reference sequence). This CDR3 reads CASSLAGDINEQFF. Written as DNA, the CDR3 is TGTGCCAGCAGCTTAGCGGGGGATATTAATGAGCAGTTCTTC.

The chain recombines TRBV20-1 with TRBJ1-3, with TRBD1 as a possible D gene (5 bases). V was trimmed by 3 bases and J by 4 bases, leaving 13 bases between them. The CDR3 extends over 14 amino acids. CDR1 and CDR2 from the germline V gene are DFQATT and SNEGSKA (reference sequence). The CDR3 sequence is CSAREGQFGNTIYF. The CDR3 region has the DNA TGCAGTGCTAGGGAGGGGCAATTCGGAAACACCATATATTTT.

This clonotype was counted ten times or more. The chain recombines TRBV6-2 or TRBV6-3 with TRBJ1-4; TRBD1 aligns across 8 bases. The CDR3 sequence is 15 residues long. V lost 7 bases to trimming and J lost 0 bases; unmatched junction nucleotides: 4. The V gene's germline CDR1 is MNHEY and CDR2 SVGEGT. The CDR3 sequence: CASTTGGTTNEKLFF. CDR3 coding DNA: TGTGCCAGCACAACAGGGGGAACAACTAATGAAAAACTGTTTTTT.

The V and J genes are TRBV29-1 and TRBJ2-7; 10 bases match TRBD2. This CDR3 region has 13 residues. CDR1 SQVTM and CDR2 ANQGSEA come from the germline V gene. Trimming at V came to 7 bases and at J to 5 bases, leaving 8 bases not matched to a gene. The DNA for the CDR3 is TGCAGCGCGGGGACTAGCGCGATGCACGAGCAGTACTTC. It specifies CSAGTSAMHEQYF.

CDR3 in amino acids: CASSQLRRTEAFF. The CDR3 DNA follows: TGTGCCAGCAGCCAACTAAGAAGGACTGAAGCTTTCTTT. The gene calls are TRBV4-2 and TRBJ1-1; D uncertain. Germline V gene data show CDR1 as LGHNA and CDR2 as YNFKEQ. The CDR3 is 13 residues long. Trimming took 2 bases from V and 5 from J, leaving 9 bases between them.

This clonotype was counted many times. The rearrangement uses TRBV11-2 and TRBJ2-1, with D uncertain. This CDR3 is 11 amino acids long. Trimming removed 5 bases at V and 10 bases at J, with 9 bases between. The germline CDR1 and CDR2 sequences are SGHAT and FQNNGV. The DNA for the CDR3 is TGTGCCAGCAGCCGCGCAAGCGAGCAGTTCTTC. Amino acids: CASSRASEQFF. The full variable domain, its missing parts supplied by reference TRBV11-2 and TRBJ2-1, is EAGVAQSPRYKIIEKRQSVAFWCNPISGHATLYWYQQILGQGPKLLIQFQNNGVVDDSQLPKDRFSAERLKGVDSTLKIQPAKLEDSAVYLCASSRASEQFFGPGTRLTVL.

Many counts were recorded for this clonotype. CDR3 sequence (DNA): TGTGCCAGCAGTTTATTTAGCACCCCAGTCGGTGAGCAGTTCTTC. Translation gives CASSLFSTPVGEQFF. The V and J genes are TRBV27 and TRBJ2-1; no reliable D call. Germline values: CDR1 MNHEY, CDR2 SMNVEV (reference sequence). CDR3 length: 15 residues. Trimming shortened V by 1 base and J by 9 bases, and 16 bases separated the two germline ends.

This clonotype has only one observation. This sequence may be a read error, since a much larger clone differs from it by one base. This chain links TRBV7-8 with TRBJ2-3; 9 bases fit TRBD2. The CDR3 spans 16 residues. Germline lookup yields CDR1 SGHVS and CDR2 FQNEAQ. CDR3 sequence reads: CACSSRGGGVTDTQYF. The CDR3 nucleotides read TGTGCCTGCAGCTCCCGGGGCGGGGGGGTCACAGATACGCAGTATTTT.

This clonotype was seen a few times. The CDR3 is CASSAASGPYNEQFF. The DNA of the CDR3 is TGTGCCAGCAGCGCTGCTAGCGGGCCTTACAATGAGCAGTTCTTC. This rearrangement joins TRBV11-2 to TRBJ2-1, with 8 positions matching TRBD2. The V segment lost 5 bases and the J segment 4 bases; nucleotides outside the gene matches: 7. The CDR3 has 15 amino acids. Germline CDR1 SGHAT, CDR2 FQNNGV.

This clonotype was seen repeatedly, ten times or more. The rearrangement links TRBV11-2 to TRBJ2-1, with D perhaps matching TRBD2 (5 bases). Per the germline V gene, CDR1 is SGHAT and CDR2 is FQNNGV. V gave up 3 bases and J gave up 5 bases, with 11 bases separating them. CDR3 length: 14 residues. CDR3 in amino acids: CASSLNSANNEQFF. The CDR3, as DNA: TGTGCCAGCAGCTTGAATAGCGCGAACAATGAGCAGTTCTTC.

The CDR3: CASSWGPYSNQPQHF. For the CDR3, the DNA is TGTGCCAGCAGTTGGGGACCTTATAGCAATCAGCCCCAGCATTTT. This rearrangement joins TRBV27 to TRBJ1-5; TRBD1 is a possible D gene (5 bases). CDR1 and CDR2 (germline): MNHEY, SMNVEV (reference sequence). The CDR3 covers 15 residues. Deletions cut 4 bases from V and 0 bases from J, with 10 bases between.

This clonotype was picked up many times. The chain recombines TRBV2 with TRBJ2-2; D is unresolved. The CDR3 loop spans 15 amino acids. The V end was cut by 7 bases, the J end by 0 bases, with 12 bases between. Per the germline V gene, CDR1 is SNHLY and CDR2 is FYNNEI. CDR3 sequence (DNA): TGTGCCAGCAATTGGGCGGATACGAACACCGGGGAGCTGTTTTTT. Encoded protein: CASNWADTNTGELFF.

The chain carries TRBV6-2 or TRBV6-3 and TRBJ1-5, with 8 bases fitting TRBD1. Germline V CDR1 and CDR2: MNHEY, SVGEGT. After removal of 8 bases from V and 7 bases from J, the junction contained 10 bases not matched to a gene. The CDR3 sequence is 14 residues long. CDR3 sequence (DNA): TGTGCCAGCTCTTCGGACAGGGTCGGGCAGCCCCAGCATTTT. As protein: CASSSDRVGQPQHF.

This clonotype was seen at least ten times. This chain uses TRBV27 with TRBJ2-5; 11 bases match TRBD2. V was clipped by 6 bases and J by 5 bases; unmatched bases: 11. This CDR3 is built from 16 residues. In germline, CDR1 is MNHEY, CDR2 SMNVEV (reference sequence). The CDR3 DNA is TGTGCCAGCAGCTCGGCACTAGCGGGAGTCCGTGAGACCCAGTACTTC. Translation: CASSSALAGVRETQYF.

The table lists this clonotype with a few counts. CDR3 protein: CASSYSTLGSSYNSPLHF. In DNA form, the CDR3 reads TGTGCCAGCAGTTACTCGACCCTTGGAAGCTCCTATAATTCACCCCTCCACTTT. The chain combines TRBV6-5 with TRBJ1-6; D is unclear. Germline loops: CDR1 MNHEY, CDR2 SVGAGI. The V and J ends lost 0 bases and 0 bases respectively, with 12 bases between them. The CDR3 covers 18 residues.

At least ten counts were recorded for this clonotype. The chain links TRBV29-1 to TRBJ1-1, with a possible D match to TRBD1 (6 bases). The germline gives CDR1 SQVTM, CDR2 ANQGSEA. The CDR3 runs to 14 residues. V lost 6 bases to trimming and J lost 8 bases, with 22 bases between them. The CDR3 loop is CSVKEGGARSEAFF. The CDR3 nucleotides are TGCAGCGTAAAAGAGGGGGGCGCAAGGTCCGAAGCTTTCTTT.